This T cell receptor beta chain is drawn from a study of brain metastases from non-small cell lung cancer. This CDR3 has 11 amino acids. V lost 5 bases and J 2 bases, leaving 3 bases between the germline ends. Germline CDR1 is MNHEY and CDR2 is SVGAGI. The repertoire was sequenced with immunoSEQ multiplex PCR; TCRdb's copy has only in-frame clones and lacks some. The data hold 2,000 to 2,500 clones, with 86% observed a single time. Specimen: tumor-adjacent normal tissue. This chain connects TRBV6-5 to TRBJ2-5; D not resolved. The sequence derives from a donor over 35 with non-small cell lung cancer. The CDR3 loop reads CASSRQETQYF. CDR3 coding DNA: TGTGCCAGCAGTCGACAAGAGACCCAGTACTTC.